The entry that follows covers one TCR beta chain sequence. These data are taken from a study of blood T cell repertoires in COVID-19. Method: immunoSEQ multiplex PCR; TCRdb's copy keeps in-frame clones and lacks some. The data show about 99,000 clones, roughly 82% seen once. The sequencing sample was made of peripheral blood. The TCR comes from a man aged 55 to 69 with acute or convalescent COVID-19.

The CDR3 protein is CASSFLASSSYEQYV. The CDR3 coding sequence is TGTGCCAGCAGCTTCCTAGCGAGCAGCTCCTACGAGCAGTACGTC. The chain combines TRBV7-2 with TRBJ2-7, with a possible D match to TRBD2 (6 bases). There are 15 residues in the CDR3. Germline-derived CDR1 and CDR2 are SGHTA and FQGNSA. V shed 3 bases and J shed 0 bases, with 12 bases lying between them.